This T cell receptor (beta chain) was found in a study of T cell repertoires in cytomegalovirus infection. At least ten counts were recorded for this clonotype. Using its own MiXCR run on the reads, TCRdb lists one record per CDR3 protein. The repertoire has some 300,000 distinct CDR3 sequences, 15% to 20% of them found once; the top ten carry more than 10%. The material sequenced was PBMCs. The TCR sequence derives from a human donor in good health (CMV status not recorded). Some clones in this sample may be carry-over from other donors' samples.

CDR3 coding DNA: TGTGCCAGCAGTCTTCCTGGGGCAGATACGCAGTATTTT. Translating gives CASSLPGADTQYF. This rearrangement joins TRBV12-3 or TRBV12-4 to TRBJ2-3; D is undetermined. This CDR3 spans 13 amino acids. V lost 5 bases to trimming and J lost 4 bases, with 10 bases between them.